Listed below are T cell receptor beta chains from one sample, sequenced in a study of cytomegalovirus exposure and HLA in healthy donors. Using immunoSEQ multiplex PCR, the repertoire was profiled, and TCRdb retains in-frame clones only, with some absent. The table lists roughly 170,000 clones, approximately 81% of them singletons, with roughly 0.75% in the top ten. Sequenced sample: PBMCs. The receptors here all came from a woman in her late teens or twenties in good health and CMV-seronegative. CDR3s include the opening cysteine and the closing phenylalanine or tryptophan.

v_gene	j_gene	CDR3aa
TRBV19	TRBJ1-4	CASRETTGEWEKLFF
TRBV2	NA	CASRDRGQSKRPYEQYF
TRBV7-6	TRBJ2-1	CASSLGTQGLAGYNEQFF
TRBV28	TRBJ2-7	CASSTTGTGGYEQYF
TRBV7-3	TRBJ2-2	CASSLMGQPTGELFF
TRBV29-1	TRBJ2-5	CSVDELADGETQYF
TRBV4-2	TRBJ2-5	CASSQGLAGEMGETQYF
TRBV18	TRBJ2-1	CASSPSQGARNEQFF
TRBV9	TRBJ2-3	CASSVTSSPSTDTQYF
TRBV4-2	TRBJ1-1	CASSPGTGGRSTEAFF
TRBV5-1	TRBJ1-5	CASSTGTENQPQHF
TRBV7-2	TRBJ1-2	CASSLPRGLDILYGYTF
TRBV5-1	TRBJ1-5	CASSLEGDRNQPQHF
TRBV27	TRBJ2-5	CASKRDSLGETQYF
TRBV6-5	TRBJ1-1	CASSYRDRGEAFF
TRBV14	TRBJ2-7	CASSQYSYEQYF
TRBV7-3	TRBJ2-5	CASSRGGPEGETQYF
TRBV5-1	TRBJ2-3	CASSLSILQGATDTQYF
TRBV7-9	TRBJ2-7	CASSPQRAGPYEQYF
TRBV5-6	TRBJ2-5	CASSASGRQTQYF
TRBV28	TRBJ1-1	CASSLTGRVTEAFF
TRBV28	TRBJ1-1	CASHLGQGAWNTEAFF
TRBV28	TRBJ2-7	CASRSRDTRRSYEQYF
TRBV28	TRBJ2-5	CASSLWGPLAGGPKGGQETQYF
TRBV30	TRBJ2-2	CALTGVPAAGELFF
TRBV25-1	TRBJ2-5	CASSVPGQGGETQYF
TRBV5-1	TRBJ1-2	CASSLGSGQGKNGYTF
TRBV6-6	TRBJ2-1	CASSYPQGTYNEQFF
TRBV5-1	TRBJ2-7	CASSQAQGAREQYF
TRBV10-3	TRBJ2-7	CAISESGQVIYEQYF
TRBV27	TRBJ1-2	CASDAEVRARGSNYGYTF
TRBV5-5	TRBJ2-1	CASSLRLAVVTQFF
TRBV5-4	TRBJ2-5	CASSPQTGGLETQYF
TRBV6-6	TRBJ1-1	CASRDSGRGMNTEAFF
TRBV30	TRBJ2-1	CAWSVLVGVANEQFF
TRBV28	TRBJ2-7	CASSFQPRYEQYF
TRBV5-4	TRBJ1-2	CASSFGVDRVLFTF
TRBV7-9	TRBJ2-7	CASSLVVAGVGEQYF
TRBV19	TRBJ2-1	CASSQGTGHNEQFF
TRBV6-5	TRBJ2-3	CASSYAAGVTDTQYF
TRBV5-4	TRBJ2-5	CASSPGLAGGLGTNQETQYF
TRBV5-1	TRBJ1-1	CASSLRDRSDTEAFF
TRBV6-1	TRBJ2-5	CASSEVPGGRETQYF
TRBV11-2	TRBJ2-1	CASSPGLTTNEQFF
TRBV11-3	TRBJ2-5	CASSGGGGETQYF
TRBV28	TRBJ2-3	CASSLADRVTDTQYF
TRBV7-9	TRBJ1-2	CASSRETAGGKHGYTF
TRBV28	TRBJ1-5	CASTQPPGFNQPQHF
TRBV30	TRBJ1-2	CAWSGGGGYTF
TRBV11-2	TRBJ2-7	CASSLLAGQGAFYEQYF
TRBV7-9	TRBJ2-7	CASSLAGGTSSEQYF
TRBV11-3	TRBJ2-3	CASSLGARTSGTDTQYF
TRBV18	TRBJ2-1	CASSLELAGGPISSYNEQFF